These 27 T cell receptor beta chains originate from one sample sequenced in a study of PD-1 blockade in mismatch repair-deficient tumors (dated by TCRdb to between 2016 and 2019). Library preparation employed the immunoSEQ multiplex PCR assay. TCRdb limited this immuneACCESS table to in-frame rearrangements with V and J called. A share of clones is missing; checked studies link under half to unresolved V genes, and the rest is unexplained. The sample table lists 95,000 to 150,000 clones, about 86% of them with a count of one. The ten largest clones take up approximately 15% of the sample. Sample: peripheral blood, taken 44 weeks after starting pembrolizumab. The receptors originated from an adult with mismatch repair-deficient cancer.

The chain has TRBV18 and TRBJ2-3; D ambiguous. The length of the CDR3 is 17 residues. Per the germline V gene, CDR1 is KGHSH and CDR2 is LQKENI. Trimming took off 3 bases at V and 1 base at J, with 17 bases between the two ends. The DNA for the CDR3 is TGTGCCAGCTCACCTTACTCTCCAGTCTATGGCACAGATACGCAGTATTTT. Protein: CASSPYSPVYGTDTQYF.

V is TRBV6-5 and J is TRBJ1-1; D is unclear. Looked up from germline, CDR1 is MNHEY and CDR2 is SVGAGI. Trimming stripped 5 bases from V and 5 bases from J, with 15 bases between. This CDR3 contains 14 residues. CDR3 sequence (DNA): TGTGCCAGCAGTCCCCCGGGGTTGGGGACTGAAGCTTTCTTT. This gives the protein CASSPPGLGTEAFF.

The chain uses TRBV2 and TRBJ1-5, with a tentative D call TRBD1 (5 bases). CDR1 is SNHLY, CDR2 FYNNEI, per germline. Trimming took off 10 bases at V and 0 bases at J, with 16 bases between the two ends. The CDR3 is made up of 15 amino acids. The CDR3 loop is CATRGREYSNQPQHF. CDR3 DNA sequence: TGTGCCACCCGGGGGAGGGAGTATAGCAATCAGCCCCAGCATTTT.

This sequence joins TRBV28 and TRBJ1-4, with TRBD1 matching 7 bases. V shed 6 bases, J shed 3 bases, and the junction held 10 bases outside the gene matches. This CDR3 region has 16 residues. Germline lookup yields CDR1 MDHEN and CDR2 SYDVKM. The CDR3 loop reads CASSEGQRSSNEKLFF. CDR3 nucleotide sequence: TGTGCCAGCAGCGAGGGACAGAGAAGTTCTAATGAAAAACTGTTTTTT.

The J gene is TRBJ2-1, the V gene TRBV11-2; D is uncertain. The CDR3 consists of 13 residues. Trimming removed 1 base from V and 3 bases from J, with 4 bases in between. Germline loops: CDR1 SGHAT, CDR2 FQNNGV. The CDR3 bases are TGTGCCAGCAGCTTAGGATACTACAATGAGCAGTTCTTC. This encodes CASSLGYYNEQFF. Filled out from reference TRBV11-2 and TRBJ2-1, the complete variable domain reads EAGVAQSPRYKIIEKRQSVAFWCNPISGHATLYWYQQILGQGPKLLIQFQNNGVVDDSQLPKDRFSAERLKGVDSTLKIQPAKLEDSAVYLCASSLGYYNEQFFGPGTRLTVL.

The chain is built from TRBV9 and TRBJ2-2; D possibly corresponds to TRBD1 (6 bases). Germline V gene data show CDR1 as SGDLS and CDR2 as YYNGEE. The CDR3 has 16 residues. The V gene lost 1 base and the J gene lost 7 bases, with 17 bases spanning the gap. The CDR3 reads CASSVRGQKGVGELFF. The DNA of the CDR3 is TGTGCCAGCAGCGTACGAGGACAAAAGGGGGTCGGGGAGCTGTTTTTT.

The chain couples TRBV11-3 to TRBJ1-2, with TRBD1 as a possible D gene (6 bases). V was pared by 5 bases and J by 3 bases, with 19 bases between. Germline V gene lookup returns CDR1 SGHNT and CDR2 YENEEA. The CDR3 has 16 amino acids. Here the CDR3 DNA reads TGTGCCAGCAGCCCGGCCGGGGGGCGCATGGACTATGGCTACACCTTC. Translation gives CASSPAGGRMDYGYTF.

The CDR3 sequence is CAWQGGAGANVLTF. The CDR3 nucleotides read TGTGCCTGGCAAGGGGGAGCTGGGGCCAACGTCCTGACTTTC. This chain links TRBV30 with TRBJ2-6; D might be TRBD1 (6 bases). The V and J ends lost 5 bases and 2 bases respectively, with 10 bases between them. The germline CDR1 and CDR2 sequences are GTSNPN and SVGIG (reference sequence). The CDR3 has 14 amino acids.

The chain combines TRBV5-1 with TRBJ2-2; maybe TRBD2 (7 bases). Trimming cost V 0 bases and J 4 bases, with 10 bases left between them. The CDR3 has 15 residues. Per the germline V gene, CDR1 is SGHRS and CDR2 is YFSETQ. The CDR3 sequence is CASSLAGGRTGELFF. CDR3 in DNA: TGCGCCAGCAGCTTGGCCGGGGGGCGCACCGGGGAGCTGTTTTTT.

This clone was picked up a small number of times. The V gene is TRBV4-1, the J gene TRBJ2-7, with 9 bases aligning to TRBD1. The V and J ends lost 4 bases and 2 bases, in that order; junction bases with no gene match: 3. The CDR3 extends over 14 amino acids. CDR1 and CDR2 (germline): MGHRA, YSYEKL. The CDR3 protein is CASSLGTGPYEQYF. The CDR3 region has the DNA TGCGCCAGCAGCCTCGGGACAGGGCCCTACGAGCAGTACTTC.

V is TRBV5-4 and J is TRBJ2-2; TRBD2 matches at 9 bases. The CDR3 sequence is 15 residues long. J was trimmed by 4 bases and V by 2 bases; bases with no gene match: 3. The germline CDR1 and CDR2 sequences are SGHNT and YYREEE (reference sequence). CDR3 loop: CASSFGGRGTGELFF. For the CDR3, the DNA is TGTGCCAGCAGCTTCGGCGGGAGGGGCACCGGGGAGCTGTTTTTT.

This clone was detected once. The V gene is TRBV11-2, the J gene TRBJ2-7; 12 bases agree with TRBD2. V dropped 6 bases and J dropped 0; count of bases not matched to a gene: 3. From germline, CDR1 is SGHAT and CDR2 FQNNGV. This CDR3 region has 15 residues. In DNA, the CDR3 is TGTGCCAGCAGTTTGACTAGCGGGAGCTCCTACGAGCAGTACTTC. Translated, it gives CASSLTSGSSYEQYF. The full variable domain, its missing parts supplied by reference TRBV11-2 and TRBJ2-7, is EAGVAQSPRYKIIEKRQSVAFWCNPISGHATLYWYQQILGQGPKLLIQFQNNGVVDDSQLPKDRFSAERLKGVDSTLKIQPAKLEDSAVYLCASSLTSGSSYEQYFGPGTRLTVT.

The chain has TRBV27 and TRBJ2-2, with no clear D. Germline V gives CDR1 MNHEY, CDR2 SMNVEV (reference sequence). The CDR3 covers 14 residues. The V and J ends lost 3 bases and 7 bases respectively, with 12 bases between them. CDR3 protein: CASSFGRRVGELFF. In nucleotides, the CDR3 is TGTGCCAGCAGTTTCGGTAGAAGGGTCGGGGAGCTGTTTTTT.

The chain has TRBV7-8 and TRBJ2-3; 11 positions agree with TRBD2. V dropped 2 bases and J dropped 7; count of bases not matched to a gene: 17. CDR3 length: 19 amino acids. CDR1 SGHVS and CDR2 FQNEAQ come from the germline V gene. CDR3 DNA sequence: TGTGCCAGCAGCTTAATTCGTTTTAGTGGACTAGCGGGTGCATATACGCAGTATTTT. Its protein is CASSLIRFSGLAGAYTQYF.

V gene TRBV4-1 combines with J gene TRBJ2-5, with a weak D call TRBD2 (6 bases). The CDR3 contains 14 residues. Trimming removed 1 base at V and 9 bases at J, with 15 bases between. Germline lookup yields CDR1 MGHRA and CDR2 YSYEKL. The CDR3 DNA reads TGCGCCAGCAGCCAAGTTGGGTTGTCGGGGGCCCAGTACTTC. It encodes CASSQVGLSGAQYF.

The gene calls are TRBV6-1 and TRBJ2-7; 8 bases line up with TRBD1. The trim removed 3 bases at V and 2 bases at J, leaving 9 bases unmatched. There are 16 residues in the CDR3. Germline V lookup: CDR1 MNHNS, CDR2 SASEGT. Here the CDR3 reads CASSEGRGLPPYEQYF. In DNA form, the CDR3 reads TGTGCCAGCAGTGAGGGCAGGGGGCTACCTCCCTACGAGCAGTACTTC.

This chain joins TRBV7-9 and TRBJ2-5; a weak D match, TRBD1 (6 bases). Germline assignment: CDR1 SEHNR and CDR2 FQNEAQ (reference sequence). V shed 2 bases and J shed 5 bases, with 12 bases lying between them. This CDR3 region has 14 residues. The CDR3 reads CASSLRSQGETQYF. The CDR3 DNA reads TGTGCCAGCAGCTTACGGTCACAGGGTGAGACCCAGTACTTC.

V and J are TRBV6-1 and TRBJ2-3; the match to TRBD1 covers 7 bases. The trim removed 2 bases at V and 0 bases at J, leaving 2 bases unmatched. CDR1 and CDR2 from the germline V gene are MNHNS and SASEGT. The CDR3 covers 15 residues. The DNA for the CDR3 is TGTGCCAGCAGTGAAAGGGGGCCTAGCACAGATACGCAGTATTTT. Translation: CASSERGPSTDTQYF.

The rearrangement joins TRBV21-1 to TRBJ2-7; the table's TRBD1 call for D was not verified on the DNA. TRBV21-1 is flagged as a pseudogene. The CDR3 runs 12 residues. DNA of the CDR3: TGTGCCAGCAGTTACAGGGACTACGAGCAGTACTTC. This encodes CASSYRDYEQYF.

The chain is built from TRBV7-9 and TRBJ2-3; D uncertain. Trimming cost V 6 bases and J 6 bases, with 10 bases left between them. Per the germline V gene, CDR1 is SEHNR and CDR2 is FQNEAQ (reference sequence). This CDR3 is 12 amino acids long. The CDR3 reads CASSFVVDTQYF. The CDR3 bases are TGTGCCAGCAGTTTTGTGGTGGATACGCAGTATTTT.

The chain joins TRBV6-6 to TRBJ1-4; D remains unclear. The CDR3 extends over 16 amino acids. Germline V lookup: CDR1 MNHNY, CDR2 SVGAGI (reference sequence). V gave up 7 bases and J gave up 1 base, with 16 bases separating them. DNA of the CDR3: TGTGCCAGCAAAAACGGGCATATAGGAACTAATGAAAAACTGTTTTTT. Residues: CASKNGHIGTNEKLFF.

The chain couples TRBV7-9 to TRBJ2-1, with 13 bases aligning to TRBD2. Germline CDR1 and CDR2: SEHNR and FQNEAQ (reference sequence). This CDR3 spans 15 amino acids. Trimming cost V 5 bases and J 9 bases; bases outside gene matches: 7. The CDR3, as DNA: TGTGCCAGCAGCCCGGGACTAGCGGGAAATATTGAGCAGTTCTTC. It yields the protein CASSPGLAGNIEQFF.

About this clone: Different DNA sequences within this sample yield the same CDR3. V is TRBV19 and J is TRBJ2-7, with a tentative D call TRBD1 (5 bases). The germline CDR1 and CDR2 sequences are LNHDA and SQIVND (reference sequence). Deletions cut 5 bases from V and 0 bases from J, with 8 bases between. The CDR3 is 13 residues long. The CDR3 DNA follows: TGTGCCAGTAGTGCAGGGTCCTCCTACGAGCAGTACTTC. Its protein product is CASSAGSSYEQYF.

Here the CDR3 DNA reads TGTGCCAGCAGCAGGGCAGGGGATCAGCCCCAGCATTTT. Encoded protein: CASSRAGDQPQHF. The chain is built from TRBV6-5 and TRBJ1-5; possibly TRBD1 for D (6 bases). Trimming shortened V by 6 bases and J by 5 bases, and 11 bases separated the two germline ends. This CDR3 has 13 residues. Germline CDR1 is MNHEY and CDR2 is SVGAGI.

V usage is TRBV27 and J usage is TRBJ2-3, with 11 bases matching TRBD2. This CDR3 spans 16 amino acids. The V gene's germline CDR1 is MNHEY and CDR2 SMNVEV (reference sequence). V shed 3 bases, J shed 9 bases, and the junction held 11 bases outside the gene matches. CDR3 amino acids: CASSFLSSGGTGTQYF. DNA for the CDR3: TGTGCCAGCAGTTTCCTTTCTAGCGGGGGGACGGGGACGCAGTATTTT.

The genes are TRBV19 and TRBJ1-4; 7 nucleotides align to TRBD1. The CDR3 extends over 16 amino acids. The germline gives CDR1 LNHDA, CDR2 SQIVND (reference sequence). The J segment lost 4 bases and the V segment lost 6 bases, leaving 11 bases of the junction unmatched. Here the CDR3 DNA reads TGTGCCAGTAGCTTCCGTCCGGGACAGATTAATGAAAAACTGTTTTTT. This encodes CASSFRPGQINEKLFF.

This clone was counted once. The V call is TRBV11-3, the J call TRBJ2-2, with D uncertain. The CDR3 contains 13 residues. Germline V gene data show CDR1 as SGHNT and CDR2 as YENEEA. Between the trimmed V and J ends, which lost 7 bases and 6 bases, there was a span of 12 bases. CDR3 nucleotides: TGTGCCAGCAACGGTAAAAGCTCCGGGGAGCTGTTTTTT. This encodes CASNGKSSGELFF.